The 5 T cell receptor beta chains in this list originate from one sample, sequenced in a study of beta chain features in type 1 diabetes. As every portion of the isolated RNA was reverse transcribed, the sequencing read expressed TCRB transcripts. The method was immunoSEQ multiplex PCR; TCRdb's version includes in-frame clones alone and lacks a portion of them. The sample lists a few hundred thousand clones; approximately 16% were seen once. No antigen is known for these receptors. General study findings and limits: People with Type 1 diabetes carried modestly yet significantly shorter TCRB CDR3s in all four CD4+ subsets.

The specimen was naive CD4+ T cells from blood. The receptors derive from a man younger than 40 with type 1 diabetes.

This chain links TRBV9 with TRBJ2-2; 8 positions agree with TRBD1. The trim removed 2 bases at V and 3 bases at J, leaving 6 bases unmatched. Germline V gene sequence: CDR1 SGDLS, CDR2 YYNGEE. The CDR3 is 16 amino acids. CDR3: CASSVGGQAYTGELFF. The CDR3 DNA follows: TGTGCCAGCAGCGTCGGGGGACAGGCCTACACCGGGGAGCTGTTTTTT.

This clone was seen a few times. CDR3 loop: CAWSRHLSNQPQHF. CDR3 nucleotide sequence: TGTGCCTGGAGCCGACACCTGAGCAATCAGCCCCAGCATTTT. The chain uses TRBV30 and TRBJ1-5; D remains ambiguous. This CDR3 spans 14 amino acids. Germline-derived CDR1 and CDR2 are GTSNPN and SVGIG (reference sequence). The V end lost 3 bases, the J end lost 1 base, and 10 bases lay between the germline ends.

This clone was seen more than once but under ten times. The chain is built from TRBV16 and TRBJ1-5; TRBD1 matches 7 bases. Germline loops: CDR1 KGHSY, CDR2 FQNENV. J lost 5 bases, V lost 2 bases, and 3 bases had no gene match. This CDR3 is 14 amino acids long. CDR3 bases: TGTGCCAGCAGCCAACGAGACAGGGATCAGCCCCAGCATTTT. Amino acids: CASSQRDRDQPQHF.

The rearrangement joins TRBV4-1 to TRBJ2-7, with D maybe TRBD1 (5 bases). This CDR3 region has 14 residues. With 5 bases removed from V and 2 bases from J, the gap between germline ends came to 13 bases. In germline, CDR1 is MGHRA, CDR2 YSYEKL. The DNA for the CDR3 is TGCGCCAGCAGCGGGTCGGACACAACCTACGAGCAGTACTTC. As protein: CASSGSDTTYEQYF.

The V gene is TRBV23-1, the J gene TRBJ2-7; 8 positions agree with TRBD1. TRBV23-1 is noted as an ORF with a role that remains uncertain. CDR3 length: 14 residues. V was pared by 6 bases and J by 3 bases, with 7 bases of the junction left unmatched. The CDR3 DNA follows: TGCGCCAGCAGAACCGGGACAGGCCTCTACGAGCAGTACTTC. Protein sequence: CASRTGTGLYEQYF.